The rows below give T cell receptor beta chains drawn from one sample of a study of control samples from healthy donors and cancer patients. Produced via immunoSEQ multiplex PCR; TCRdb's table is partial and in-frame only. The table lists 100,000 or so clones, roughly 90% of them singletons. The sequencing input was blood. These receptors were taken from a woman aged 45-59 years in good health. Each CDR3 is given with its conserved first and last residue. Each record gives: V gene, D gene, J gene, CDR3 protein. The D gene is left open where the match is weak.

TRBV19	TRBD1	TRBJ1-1	CASSIPGTGGETEAFF
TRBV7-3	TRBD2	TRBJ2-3	CASSPRLAGDTDTQYF
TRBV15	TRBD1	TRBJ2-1	CATSRVTGTGAHEQFF
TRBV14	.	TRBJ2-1	CASSQDLAYNEQFF
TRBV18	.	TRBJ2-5	CASSRGTTSRLETQYF
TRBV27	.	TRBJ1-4	CASGFWGGDNEKLFF
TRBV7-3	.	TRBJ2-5	CASSLRRGGKETQYF
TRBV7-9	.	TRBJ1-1	CASSLMGAAEAFF
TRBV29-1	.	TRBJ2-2	CSVVGADGELFF
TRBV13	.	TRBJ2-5	CASATGQQETQYF
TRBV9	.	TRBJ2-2	CASSVGQGSTGELFF
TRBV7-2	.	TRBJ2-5	CASSMLGVRETQYF
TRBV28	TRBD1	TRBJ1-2	CASSFGQGAYGYTF
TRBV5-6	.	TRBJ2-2	CASSFSTTGELFF